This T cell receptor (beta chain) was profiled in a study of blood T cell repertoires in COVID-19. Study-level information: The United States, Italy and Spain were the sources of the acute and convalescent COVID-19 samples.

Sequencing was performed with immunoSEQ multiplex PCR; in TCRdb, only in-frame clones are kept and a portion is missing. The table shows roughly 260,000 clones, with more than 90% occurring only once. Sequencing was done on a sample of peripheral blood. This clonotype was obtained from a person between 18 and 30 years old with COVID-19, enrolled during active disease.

The CDR3 protein is CASSLPLTATNEKLFF. The CDR3 nucleotides are TGTGCCAGCAGCCTTCCCTTGACAGCAACTAATGAAAAACTGTTTTTT. V and J are TRBV28 and TRBJ1-4, with D perhaps matching TRBD1 (5 bases). CDR3 length equals 16 residues. V lost 6 bases and J 0 bases, leaving 14 bases between the germline ends. Germline lookup yields CDR1 MDHEN and CDR2 SYDVKM.